This T cell receptor (beta chain) came from a study of T-cell reconstitution after alpha-beta-depleted transplantation in children. Study-wide results and caveats: Several hundred expanded graft clones reportedly were the source of alpha-beta T cells about two months after transplant. Some patients' high day-60 TCRbeta diversity was attributed to recipient cells surviving conditioning.

Unique molecular identifiers were built into the TCRbeta library. TCRdb redid the calling of the PCR reads with MiXCR, one entry per CDR3 protein. Among 250,000 to 400,000 distinct CDR3 sequences listed, approximately 23% were seen once. This clonotype was seen once. The antigen remains unidentified. The germline gives CDR1 SGHRS, CDR2 YFSETQ. Trimming removed 5 bases from V and 2 bases from J, with 12 bases in between. The CDR3 is 14 residues long. The chain is built from TRBV5-1 and TRBJ2-3; no clear D. The input for sequencing was PBMCs, mostly from graft donor cells, taken 180 days after TCRalphabeta/CD19-depleted stem cell transplant. The receptor comes from a male patient between 5 and 17 years old who had a stem cell transplant for acute lymphoblastic leukemia, so the T cells may come from the graft donor. CDR3 region: CASRFPGFTDTQYF. Written as DNA, the CDR3 is TGCGCCAGCAGGTTTCCCGGGTTCACAGATACGCAGTATTTT.